These 22 T cell receptor beta chains share one sample of origin, sequenced in a study of CXCR3-negative and CXCR3-positive naive CD8 T cells. It was by 5' RACE with UMI labels that the TRB cDNA libraries were prepared. TCRdb reprocessed the 5' RACE reads; each CDR3 protein has one entry and no DNA is given. This sample contains 43,000 or so distinct CDR3 sequences. The specimen was memory CD8+ T cells from blood. The receptors come from a human donor in good health. Some clones in this sample may be carry-over from other donors' samples.

The chain links TRBV10-3 to TRBJ2-7; the TRBD1 assignment by TCRdb is unverifiable without DNA. This CDR3 comprises 14 residues. The germline gives CDR1 ENHRY, CDR2 SYGVKD. CDR3 protein: CAISGGQFSYEQYF.

This chain links TRBV10-2 with TRBJ2-1; TCRdb selects TRBD2, and the lack of DNA leaves this call unchecked. Per germline, CDR1 WSHSY and CDR2 SAAADI. The CDR3 extends over 14 amino acids. CDR3 loop: CASSDVGRDNEQFF.

J is TRBJ1-4 and V is TRBV7-9; TCRdb picks TRBD1, but there is no DNA to check that call. CDR1 is SEHNR and CDR2 is FQNEAQ in the germline V gene (reference sequence). The CDR3 length is 15 residues. The CDR3 loop reads CASSSLQGRVEKLFF.

V is TRBV29-1 and J is TRBJ1-1; without DNA, the TCRdb call of TRBD1 cannot be checked. The germline gives CDR1 SQVTM, CDR2 ANQGSEA. The CDR3 has 12 amino acids. CDR3 sequence reads: CSVSQGNTEAFF. The full variable domain, completed using reference TRBV29-1 and TRBJ1-1, is SAVISQKPSRDICQRGTSLTIQCQVDSQVTMMFWYRQQPGQSLTLIATANQGSEATYESGFVIDKFPISRPNLTFSTLTVSNMSPEDSSIYLCSVSQGNTEAFFGQGTRLTVV.

The chain combines TRBV29-1 with TRBJ2-7; TCRdb proposes TRBD2, but this gene call is untestable without DNA. The CDR3 totals 11 residues. The germline V gene encodes CDR1 SQVTM and CDR2 ANQGSEA. This CDR3 is CSVDALDEQYF.

V gene TRBV4-3 combines with J gene TRBJ2-7. Germline assignment: CDR1 LGHNA and CDR2 YSLEER. The CDR3 length is 16 residues. The CDR3 is CASSQDGVDGKYEQYF.

J is TRBJ2-5 and V is TRBV4-3; TCRdb lists TRBD2, though no DNA is available to test this call. Germline values: CDR1 LGHNA, CDR2 YSLEER. This CDR3 is 15 amino acids long. The CDR3 is CASSQGWGLEETQYF.

This chain joins TRBV28 and TRBJ2-1; the TCRdb D gene call, TRBD1, has no DNA to confirm it. The CDR3 consists of 15 residues. Germline V CDR1 and CDR2: MDHEN, SYDVKM. This CDR3 is CASSLGQGLNNEQFF.

The chain recombines TRBV9 with TRBJ2-1; the TCRdb call, TRBD2, lacks DNA for checking. Looked up from germline, CDR1 is SGDLS and CDR2 is YYNGEE. CDR3 size: 15 residues. The CDR3 spells CASSVRLAGRDEQFF.

The rearrangement joins TRBV7-8 to TRBJ1-2. Per germline, CDR1 SGHVS and CDR2 FQNEAQ. The CDR3 sequence is 12 residues long. The CDR3 protein is CASSLVGQGYTF. The full variable domain, rest sourced from reference TRBV7-8 and TRBJ1-2, is GAGVSQSPRYKVAKRGQDVALRCDPISGHVSLFWYQQALGQGPEFLTYFQNEAQLDKSGLPSDRFFAERPEGSVSTLKIQRTQQEDSAVYLCASSLVGQGYTFGSGTRLTVV.

The J gene is TRBJ2-7, the V gene TRBV2. Germline CDR1 is SNHLY and CDR2 is FYNNEI. The length of the CDR3 is 15 residues. The CDR3 spells CASSETVLRNYEQYF.

J is TRBJ2-4 and V is TRBV6-4; TCRdb's D call, TRBD1, is unchecked because there is no DNA. Germline CDR1 reads MRHNA; CDR2 reads SNTAGT. The CDR3 loop spans 15 amino acids. CDR3 loop: CACSEATPYVNIQYF.

This chain links TRBV6-4 with TRBJ1-4; TCRdb's assignment of TRBD1 cannot be checked, as there is no DNA. The CDR3 extends over 15 amino acids. Germline assignment: CDR1 MRHNA and CDR2 SNTAGT. This chain's CDR3 is CASSENGDRNGKLFF.

This chain connects TRBV7-2 to TRBJ2-3; TCRdb names TRBD2, which stays unverified in the absence of DNA. This CDR3 contains 17 residues. Looked up from germline, CDR1 is SGHTA and CDR2 is FQGNSA. Here the CDR3 reads CASSLGWTVTSTDTQYF.

This CDR3 is CSIPQGPAGYGYTF. The chain recombines TRBV29-1 with TRBJ1-2; no DNA is available, so the TRBD1 call from TCRdb remains unchecked. There are 14 residues in the CDR3. The germline V gene has CDR1 SQVTM and CDR2 ANQGSEA. The whole variable domain, filled in from reference TRBV29-1 and TRBJ1-2, reads SAVISQKPSRDICQRGTSLTIQCQVDSQVTMMFWYRQQPGQSLTLIATANQGSEATYESGFVIDKFPISRPNLTFSTLTVSNMSPEDSSIYLCSIPQGPAGYGYTFGSGTRLTVV.

This rearrangement joins TRBV6-4 to TRBJ2-1. The CDR3 is 14 amino acids. The germline gives CDR1 MRHNA, CDR2 SNTAGT. The CDR3 is CASSDDGEFEEQFF.

The chain recombines TRBV4-2 with TRBJ1-4; with no DNA, the TCRdb D assignment of TRBD1 cannot be verified. Germline V gene lookup returns CDR1 LGHNA and CDR2 YNFKEQ. CDR3 length: 15 amino acids. CDR3: CASSQGATGIEKLFF.

The chain carries TRBV7-6 and TRBJ2-7; with no DNA, the TCRdb D assignment of TRBD2 cannot be verified. This CDR3 is 16 amino acids long. Germline loops: CDR1 SGHVS, CDR2 FNYEAQ. The chain's CDR3 is CASSPSECGREYEQYF.

The chain carries TRBV12-3 or TRBV12-4 and TRBJ2-5; checking the TCRdb D call of TRBD2 is not possible without DNA. The CDR3 covers 15 residues. This chain's CDR3 is CASGRGGRMQETQYF.

The chain employs TRBV3-1 and TRBJ2-2; checking the TCRdb D call of TRBD1 is not possible without DNA. The length of the CDR3 is 16 residues. Germline CDR1 LGHDT, CDR2 YNNKEL (reference sequence). The CDR3 protein is CASSSPDRGSTGELFF.

V gene TRBV29-1 combines with J gene TRBJ2-4; the D call of TRBD1 rests on TCRdb alone, since no DNA is present to check it. This CDR3 has 20 amino acids. Germline lookup yields CDR1 SQVTM and CDR2 ANQGSEA. CDR3 residues: CSPLPRGQGGGLGAKNIQYF.

The genes are TRBV7-3 and TRBJ2-5; checking the TCRdb D call of TRBD2 is not possible without DNA. Looked up from germline, CDR1 is SGHTA and CDR2 is FQGTGA. The CDR3 loop spans 17 amino acids. CDR3 region: CASSLGLAGGRMETQYF. Based on the CDR3 plus reference TRBV7-3 and TRBJ2-5, the full variable domain is GAGVSQTPSNKVTEKGKYVELRCDPISGHTALYWYRQSLGQGPEFLIYFQGTGAADDSGLPNDRFFAVRPEGSVSTLKIQRTERGDSAVYLCASSLGLAGGRMETQYFGPGTRLLVL.